The 19 T cell receptor beta chains in this list originate from one sample, sequenced in a study of blood T cell repertoires in COVID-19 (dated by TCRdb to the early 2020s). Library method: the immunoSEQ multiplex PCR assay. This is the immuneACCESS table as TCRdb keeps it, with only in-frame sequences that have V and J called. A part of the clones is gone; compared with another copy, unresolved V genes explain less than half, and the rest is unexplained. Counted in this sample were 250,000 to 300,000 clones; around 82% of them appeared once. Of the sample, roughly 3% is held by the ten largest clones. Sequencing was carried out using peripheral blood. These receptors were taken from a young woman with acute or convalescent COVID-19.

The V and J genes are TRBV4-1 and TRBJ2-7, with TRBD2 matching 7 bases. This CDR3 is 15 amino acids long. After removal of 0 bases from V and 4 bases from J, the junction contained 6 bases not matched to a gene. Germline CDR1 reads MGHRA; CDR2 reads YSYEKL. The CDR3 bases are TGCGCCAGCAGCCAAGACCCAGCGGGATTGTACGAGCAGTACTTC. Its translation is CASSQDPAGLYEQYF.

The chain recombines TRBV28 with TRBJ1-2; D gene ambiguous. The V end was cut by 4 bases, the J end by 8 bases, with 14 bases between. Germline V gene data show CDR1 as MDHEN and CDR2 as SYDVKM. The CDR3 sequence is 13 residues long. The CDR3 coding sequence is TGTGCCAGCAGTTGGCCAGTAAGAGGGGGCTACACCTTC. It codes for CASSWPVRGGYTF.

This clone occurred once. This rearrangement joins TRBV19 to TRBJ1-2, with 8 positions matching TRBD1. With V trimmed by 8 bases and J by 6 bases, 14 bases remained unmatched. Looked up from germline, CDR1 is LNHDA and CDR2 is SQIVND (reference sequence). The CDR3 sequence is 15 residues long. The DNA for the CDR3 is TGTGCCAGTTGGGGCAGGGGGCGCGAGTCCCATGGCTACACCTTC. Its protein is CASWGRGRESHGYTF.

This chain connects TRBV21-1 to TRBJ1-3; the table gives TRBD1 as D, unverified against the DNA. TRBV21-1 is reported as a pseudogene. This CDR3 has 16 residues. The CDR3 reads CASSNLTGGYGNTIYF. CDR3 nucleotide sequence: TGTGCCAGCAGCAATCTGACAGGGGGCTATGGAAACACCATATATTTT.

The gene calls are TRBV29-1 and TRBJ1-2; D not certain. The CDR3 covers 13 residues. Germline CDR1 SQVTM, CDR2 ANQGSEA. Trimming left V 0 bases short and J 4 bases short, with 9 bases between. CDR3 region: CSVEEISGYGYTF. The DNA for the CDR3 is TGCAGCGTTGAAGAGATTTCGGGCTATGGCTACACCTTC.

This chain uses TRBV5-1 with TRBJ1-1, with 7 bases identical to TRBD1. Per germline, CDR1 SGHRS and CDR2 YFSETQ. The V segment lost 2 bases and the J segment 5 bases; nucleotides outside the gene matches: 3. The CDR3 contains 13 residues. The CDR3 region is CASSFTGDTEAFF. As DNA, the CDR3 is TGCGCCAGCAGCTTCACAGGGGATACTGAAGCTTTCTTT.

This chain connects TRBV2 to TRBJ2-7, with 11 positions matching TRBD1. CDR1 and CDR2 (germline): SNHLY, FYNNEI. With 3 bases clipped from V and 7 bases from J, the junction kept 8 bases outside the gene matches. The CDR3 is 15 residues long. CDR3 protein: CASSDYTGTGGEQYF. The CDR3 DNA sequence: TGTGCCAGCAGTGATTACACCGGGACAGGGGGAGAGCAGTACTTC.

CDR3 in amino acids: CASSWAGGNNSPLHF. The CDR3 coding sequence is TGTGCCAGCAGTTGGGCAGGGGGGAATAATTCACCCCTCCACTTT. The rearrangement uses TRBV6-5 and TRBJ1-6; 7 nucleotides match TRBD1. CDR3 size: 15 residues. The ends lost 4 bases at V and 5 bases at J; junction bases unmatched: 5. Germline CDR1 is MNHEY and CDR2 is SVGAGI.

This chain joins TRBV3-1 (or the pseudogene TRBV3-2) and TRBJ2-1; possibly TRBD2 for D (6 bases). Trimming took 6 bases from V and 11 from J, leaving 14 bases between them. The CDR3 spans 12 residues. Germline V gene data show CDR1 as LGHDT and CDR2 as YNNKEL (reference sequence). The CDR3, as DNA: TGTGCCAGCAGATCCAGCGGGCCCAAGCAGTTCTTC. This translates into CASRSSGPKQFF.

This clone was seen only a few times. In nucleotides, the CDR3 is TGTGCCAGCAGCTTAGGCTTGATGGCGGAACTGTTTTTT. This codes for CASSLGLMAELFF. The chain carries TRBV7-2 and TRBJ1-4; no definite D call. Trimming pared 1 base from V and 12 bases from J, leaving 12 bases between. Germline V CDR1 and CDR2: SGHTA, FQGNSA. This CDR3 region has 13 residues.

This clone was seen a few times. This rearrangement joins TRBV19 to TRBJ1-2; TRBD1 matches at 7 bases. The V segment lost 1 base and the J segment 0 bases; nucleotides outside the gene matches: 5. Germline lookup yields CDR1 LNHDA and CDR2 SQIVND (reference sequence). The CDR3 extends over 16 amino acids. CDR3 sequence: CASSIGRTGANYGYTF. The CDR3 DNA is TGTGCCAGTAGTATAGGTAGGACAGGAGCTAACTATGGCTACACCTTC.

As regards this clone: One end of the junction is discordant with germline, which a read error may explain. V is TRBV7-7 and J is TRBJ2-7, with 11 bases aligning to TRBD2. From germline, CDR1 is SSHAT and CDR2 FNYEAQ (reference sequence). The CDR3 has 17 amino acids. The CDR3: CASSFISLAGGHYEQYF. CDR3 nucleotides: TGTGCTAGCAGCTTTATTTCTCTAGCGGGAGGCCACTACGAGCAGTACTTC.

With regard to this clone: The sample contains more than one DNA sequence encoding this CDR3. This rearrangement joins TRBV3-1 (or the pseudogene TRBV3-2) to TRBJ2-7, with D hard to call. This CDR3 comprises 12 residues. The ends were cut back, 3 bases at V and 3 bases at J, with 6 bases in the middle. The germline V gene encodes CDR1 LGHDT and CDR2 YNNKEL (reference sequence). The CDR3 nucleotides are TGTGCCAGCAGCCAGTCCAGCTACGAGCAGTACTTC. This encodes CASSQSSYEQYF.

The chain links TRBV7-8 to TRBJ2-7, with D maybe TRBD2 (5 bases). The CDR3 covers 14 residues. The germline CDR1 and CDR2 sequences are SGHVS and FQNEAQ. V lost 6 bases and J lost 4, with 16 bases in between. CDR3: CASRPRASSYEQYF. The CDR3 coding sequence is TGTGCCAGCAGGCCCCGGGCTAGCAGTTACGAGCAGTACTTC.

The chain joins TRBV10-3 to TRBJ1-4; 8 nucleotides line up with TRBD1. Per the germline V gene, CDR1 is ENHRY and CDR2 is SYGVKD. CDR3 length equals 18 residues. J gave up 0 bases and V 4 bases, and 10 bases lay outside the gene matches. The CDR3 protein is CAISAEGQDFATNEKLFF. The DNA for the CDR3 is TGTGCCATCAGTGCTGAGGGACAGGACTTTGCAACTAATGAAAAACTGTTTTTT.

J is TRBJ2-1 and V is TRBV6-2 or TRBV6-3, with 7 bases fitting TRBD1. Germline trimming cut 2 bases from V and 2 bases from J; bases unmatched to any gene: 6. The germline gives CDR1 MNHEY, CDR2 SVGEGT. The CDR3 loop spans 16 amino acids. DNA of the CDR3: TGTGCCAGCAGTTACCGACAGGGCAGTGCCTACAATGAGCAGTTCTTC. Amino acid sequence: CASSYRQGSAYNEQFF.

The CDR3 protein is CASSPGVMNTEAFF. CDR3 DNA sequence: TGTGCCAGCAGCCCGGGGGTGATGAACACTGAAGCTTTCTTT. The chain recombines TRBV5-8 with TRBJ1-1; possibly TRBD1 for D (5 bases). Germline V gene data show CDR1 as SGHTS and CDR2 as YDEGEE. This CDR3 contains 14 residues. Trimming cost V 4 bases and J 0 bases, with 10 bases left between them.

V usage is TRBV14 and J usage is TRBJ1-2, with unresolved D. The germline V and J ends were trimmed by 0 bases and 8 bases, with 16 bases remaining between them. The CDR3 length is 15 residues. Germline V lookup: CDR1 SGHDN, CDR2 FVKESK. In DNA form, the CDR3 reads TGTGCCAGCAGCCAAGATGTGGGGAGTTCCCGGGGCTACACCTTC. Its protein product is CASSQDVGSSRGYTF.

This clone was recorded once. The V call is TRBV6-5, the J call TRBJ1-6; TRBD1 might be the D (6 bases). Per germline, CDR1 MNHEY and CDR2 SVGAGI. The CDR3 totals 15 residues. V lost 6 bases, J lost 7 bases, and 16 bases lay in between. The CDR3 loop is CASREQGSRNSPLHF. The CDR3 nucleotides read TGTGCCAGCAGAGAGCAGGGGTCCAGGAATTCACCCCTCCACTTT.